What follows are 29 T cell receptor beta chains derived from one specimen sequenced in a study of tumor and adjacent non-tumor tissue in lung cancer (dated by TCRdb to between 2018 and 2020). Bulk unsorted tissue served as the source for RNA extraction, and RNA quality was assessed using a NanoDrop ND-1000 and an Agilent 2100. Library preparation used multiplex PCR. The instrument was an Illumina HiSeq 2500. TCRbeta libraries were constructed through three rounds of nested PCR with primers (Table S4) according to protocols adapted from ARM-PCR. The raw public data were reprocessed by TCRdb itself: fastp quality trimming at Q25, MiXCR clonotype calling, in-frame beta chains only. Merged by CDR3 protein, the rows form single entries marked with the most common genes and DNA. The sample yields 120,000 to 150,000 distinct CDR3 sequences; around 60% were counted once. The ten largest clones add up to 18% of the sample.

Material for sequencing was lung tumor tissue. Receptor source: a man aged 55-75 years with small cell lung cancer.

This clonotype was detected only once. One end of the junction fails to match germline, which may point to a read error. The chain has TRBV11-2 and TRBJ2-1, with D possibly TRBD2 on 5 matching bases. This CDR3 comprises 18 residues. The germline gives CDR1 SGHAT, CDR2 FQNNGV. The DNA of the CDR3 is TGTTCCAGCAGCCGGGGAAGCGTGGGTACGAGCTCCTACAATGAGCAGTTCTTC. Protein product: CSSSRGSVGTSSYNEQFF.

Notes on this clonotype: Germline is not matched at one junction end, which may reflect a read error. The chain carries TRBV7-3 and TRBJ2-6; D might be TRBD1 (6 bases). Germline V CDR1 and CDR2: SGHTA, FQGTGA. The CDR3 is 18 amino acids. The CDR3 nucleotides are TGTGGCAGCAGCTCAGGCAGCAGGGGCTTCTCTGGGGCCAACTTCCTGACTTTC. Encoded protein: CGSSSGSRGFSGANFLTF. Based on the CDR3 plus reference TRBV7-3 and TRBJ2-6, the full variable domain is GAGVSQTPSNKVTEKGKYVELRCDPISGHTALYWYRQSLGQGPEFLIYFQGTGAADDSGLPNDRFFAVRPEGSVSTLKIQRTERGDSAVYLCGSSSGSRGFSGANFLTFGAGSRLTVL.

In its sample, this clonotype was seen many times. The rearrangement links TRBV11-3 to TRBJ2-5, with 15 bases aligning to TRBD2. CDR3 length: 16 amino acids. Germline V gene data show CDR1 as SGHNT and CDR2 as YENEEA. V was clipped by 4 bases and J by 9 bases; unmatched bases: 9. The CDR3 nucleotides read TGTGCCAGCAGCTCTGGACTAGCGGGGGGGGTCTGGTCCCAGTACTTC. Translated: CASSSGLAGGVWSQYF.

The J gene is TRBJ2-3, the V gene TRBV10-3, with 7 nucleotides matching TRBD1. Unmatched junction bases numbered 6, after V lost 6 bases and J lost 3 bases. Germline V gene sequence: CDR1 ENHRY, CDR2 SYGVKD. The CDR3 contains 14 residues. Here the CDR3 reads CAIRGTDRTDTQYF. In DNA form, the CDR3 reads TGTGCCATCAGGGGGACAGATAGAACAGATACGCAGTATTTT.

As to this clonotype: At one end, the junction sequence differs from germline, possibly due to a read error. J is TRBJ2-5 and V is TRBV20-1, with a tentative D call TRBD1 (5 bases). CDR1 DFQATT and CDR2 SNEGSKA come from the germline V gene (reference sequence). The CDR3 runs to 13 residues. The chain's CDR3 is CNAKGKGQETQYF. The CDR3 DNA follows: TGCAATGCTAAGGGGAAAGGGCAGGAGACCCAGTACTTC.

The chain uses TRBV20-1 and TRBJ2-1; 8 nucleotides line up with TRBD2. The CDR3 is 15 residues long. From germline, CDR1 is DFQATT and CDR2 SNEGSKA (reference sequence). V lost 5 bases, J lost 7 bases, and 13 bases stayed unmatched. CDR3 sequence reads: CSALDIGRASNEQFF. DNA of the CDR3: TGCAGTGCTCTAGATATCGGGAGGGCCTCGAATGAGCAGTTCTTC.

In the case of this clonotype: An end of the junction does not agree with germline; a read error may underlie this. The rearrangement links TRBV11-3 to TRBJ1-3, with D uncertain. The germline V gene has CDR1 SGHNT and CDR2 YENEEA. The CDR3 extends over 15 amino acids. CDR3 protein: CASNLERSPGNTIYF. The CDR3 DNA is TGTGCCAGCAACTTAGAACGGTCCCCTGGAAACACAATATATTTT.

The chain uses TRBV5-6 and TRBJ1-1; 7 bases line up with TRBD1. The CDR3 totals 17 residues. Germline lookup yields CDR1 SGHDT and CDR2 YYEEEE. Trimming cost V 6 bases and J 1 base; bases outside gene matches: 15. The CDR3 DNA reads TGTGCCAGCACCCAATTGAGGGGGCTGAACTGGAACACTGAAGCTTTCTTT. It codes for CASTQLRGLNWNTEAFF.

With respect to this clonotype: Here the CDR3 omits its conserved ending phenylalanine or tryptophan, so a read error is the likely source. Because the CDR3's place on the DNA is in doubt, the DNA is left out and the CDR3 is given as listed by TCRdb. The CDR3 protein is CASSPGLAGGSYNEKFS. The rearrangement joins TRBV12-3 or TRBV12-4 to TRBJ2-1; the listed D gene, TRBD2, was not tested against the DNA. With termini counted, the CDR3 has 17 amino acids.

This clonotype appeared once. This may come from a read error, since a much larger clone is one base off. The CDR3 DNA reads as TGTGCCAGCAGCCCCCGGGGGACGAGCAATCAGCCCCAGCATTTT. As protein: CASSPRGTSNQPQHF. This chain connects TRBV13 to TRBJ1-5; possible D gene TRBD1, 5 bases. Germline V gives CDR1 PRHDT, CDR2 FYEKMQ (reference sequence). V lost 5 bases and J lost 1, with 12 bases in between. The CDR3 totals 15 residues.

In regard to this clonotype: A much larger clone is a single base away; this may be a read error. The chain uses TRBV20-1 and TRBJ2-3, with 10 bases fitting TRBD2. The CDR3 length is 13 residues. V shed 3 bases and J 11 bases; nucleotides not matched to a gene: 8. CDR1 and CDR2 from the germline V gene are DFQATT and SNEGSKA (reference sequence). CDR3 sequence: CSASIAGGAGQYF. For the CDR3, the DNA is TGCAGTGCTAGCATAGCGGGAGGTGCGGGGCAGTATTTT.

Comment on this clonotype: A much larger clone is a single base away; this may be a read error. The CDR3 protein is CASSFGSLYEQYV. CDR3 in DNA: TGCGCCAGCAGCTTCGGCTCCTTATACGAGCAGTACGTC. V usage is TRBV4-1 and J usage is TRBJ2-7; D gene ambiguous. Deletions cut 5 bases from V and 4 bases from J, with 12 bases between. This CDR3 spans 13 amino acids. CDR1 and CDR2 from the germline V gene are MGHRA and YSYEKL.

This clonotype was seen ten or more times. The chain uses TRBV20-1 and TRBJ2-1; D is undetermined. Germline CDR1 reads DFQATT; CDR2 reads SNEGSKA (reference sequence). V lost 0 bases and J 5 bases, leaving 14 bases between the germline ends. The CDR3 contains 15 residues. In DNA, the CDR3 is TGCAGTGCTAGAGATCCCTTGCTTGGGGACAATGAGCAGTTCTTC. Translation: CSARDPLLGDNEQFF.

The sample holds one count of this clonotype. Given the absence of the conserved phenylalanine or tryptophan at the CDR3 end, a read error is likely. The gene calls are TRBV4-2 and TRBJ1-1; 7 nucleotides line up with TRBD1. Germline CDR1 LGHNA, CDR2 YNFKEQ. This CDR3 is built from 15 residues. CDR3 nucleotide sequence: TGTGCCAGCTGCCAAGATACAGGGGATAACACTGAAGCTTTCGTT. Translated: CASCQDTGDNTEAFV.

Remarks on this clonotype: Given a much more abundant clone one base away, this may be a read error. The rearrangement uses TRBV20-1 and TRBJ2-3, with 9 bases matching TRBD2. V lost 2 bases to trimming and J lost 5 bases; unmatched junction nucleotides: 11. CDR3 length: 16 amino acids. The germline V gene has CDR1 DFQATT and CDR2 SNEGSKA (reference sequence). The CDR3 bases are TGCAGTGCTAGAAGAGTTCAGCGGGAGGTCGAAGATACGCAGTATTTT. Protein: CSARRVQREVEDTQYF.

This clonotype was found many times. This CDR3 is CSVSQGVQNEQFF. The CDR3 coding sequence is TGCAGCGTTTCACAGGGGGTTCAGAATGAGCAGTTCTTC. The chain links TRBV29-1 to TRBJ2-1; the match to TRBD1 covers 8 bases. This CDR3 comprises 13 residues. V trimming: 5 bases; J trimming: 7 bases; junction bases outside the gene matches: 7. Germline V CDR1 and CDR2: SQVTM, ANQGSEA.

The table lists this clonotype with a few counts. The chain joins TRBV5-4 to TRBJ2-1; 13 nucleotides align to TRBD2. The CDR3 sequence is 20 residues long. CDR1 SGHNT and CDR2 YYREEE come from the germline V gene (reference sequence). V dropped 0 bases and J dropped 5; count of bases not matched to a gene: 14. The CDR3 DNA reads TGTGCCAGCAGCTTGGTATCCACTAGCGGGAGGGCCCTGACTAACAATGAGCAGTTCTTC. It specifies CASSLVSTSGRALTNNEQFF.

On this clonotype: The conserved closing phenylalanine or tryptophan is absent in this CDR3, likely reflecting a read error. The V and J genes are TRBV11-2 and TRBJ2-5, with D unresolved. Germline V gene data show CDR1 as SGHAT and CDR2 as FQNNGV. V shed 5 bases and J shed 5 bases, with 18 bases lying between them. The CDR3 is 15 amino acids. This chain's CDR3 is CASSPRDGSRETQYL. The CDR3 coding sequence is TGTGCCAGCAGCCCCCGTGACGGCAGTAGGGAGACCCAGTACTTA.

Notes on this clonotype: This may stem from a read error, because a much larger clone lies one nucleotide away. V usage is TRBV20-1 and J usage is TRBJ1-5; possibly TRBD1 for D (5 bases). CDR3 size: 13 residues. CDR1 and CDR2 from the germline V gene are DFQATT and SNEGSKA (reference sequence). CDR3 coding DNA: TGCAGTGCTAGTCCAGACAGCAATCAGTCCCAGCATTTT. Its translation: CSASPDSNQSQHF.

With regard to this clonotype: A clone one base away is much larger, so this may be a read error. The chain links TRBV29-1 to TRBJ2-4, with D perhaps matching TRBD1 (5 bases). The CDR3 totals 15 residues. Germline-derived CDR1 and CDR2 are SQVTM and ANQGSEA. Between the trimmed V and J ends, which lost 7 bases and 3 bases, there was a span of 19 bases. The CDR3 coding sequence is TGCAGCGCCGCAAGGGGTCGATTAAACAAAAACATTCAGTACTTC. Protein sequence: CSAARGRLNKNIQYF.

This clonotype was recorded once. The chain couples TRBV6-2 or TRBV6-3 to TRBJ2-4; D call uncertain. The V gene lost 7 bases and the J gene lost 0 bases, with 19 bases spanning the gap. This CDR3 is built from 17 residues. Germline values: CDR1 MNHEY, CDR2 SVGEGT. CDR3 nucleotide sequence: TGTGCCAGCATCCCCCAAGCAGAGGACCTAGCCAAAAACATTCAGTACTTC. This codes for CASIPQAEDLAKNIQYF.

The genes are TRBV12-3 or TRBV12-4 and TRBJ1-5, with a tentative D call TRBD1 (5 bases). The CDR3 totals 13 residues. V was cut by 2 bases and J by 7 bases, with 9 bases left in between. The CDR3 region has the DNA TGTGCCAGCAGTTTATCAGGGAGCCAGCCCCAGCATTTT. This sequence encodes CASSLSGSQPQHF.

The V call is TRBV20-1, the J call TRBJ1-4; possible D gene TRBD1, 5 bases. The CDR3 extends over 13 amino acids. Trimming removed 5 bases at V and 4 bases at J, with 11 bases between. Germline CDR1 reads DFQATT; CDR2 reads SNEGSKA (reference sequence). The CDR3 DNA reads TGCAGTGCTCCGGGACTGGATAATGAAAAACTGTTTTTT. Residues: CSAPGLDNEKLFF.

There are many counts of this clonotype. The gene calls are TRBV12-3 or TRBV12-4 and TRBJ1-6, with 8 bases matching TRBD1. CDR3 length equals 14 residues. After removal of 6 bases from V and 5 bases from J, the junction contained 3 bases not matched to a gene. CDR3: CASRRGQDNSPLHF. The CDR3 coding sequence is TGTGCCAGCAGAAGGGGACAGGATAATTCACCCCTCCACTTT.

Details on this clonotype: An end of the junction does not agree with germline; a read error may underlie this. The J gene is TRBJ1-6, the V gene TRBV20-1; D not certain. Germline values: CDR1 DFQATT, CDR2 SNEGSKA (reference sequence). The CDR3 has 14 residues. CDR3 bases: TGTAGTGCTAGAGGAGTATCGTGTAATTCACCCCTCCACTTT. Protein sequence: CSARGVSCNSPLHF.

Note on this clonotype: A much larger clone differs from this one at a single base, so this may be a read error. V and J are TRBV20-1 and TRBJ2-3, with D unresolved. The CDR3 is 14 amino acids. The germline V gene has CDR1 DFQATT and CDR2 SNEGSKA (reference sequence). For the CDR3, the DNA is TGCAGTGCTAGAGGAAAGGACCTTACAGATATGCAGTATTTT. Its translation is CSARGKDLTDMQYF.

Concerning this clonotype: An end of the junction does not agree with germline; a read error may underlie this. The DNA for the CDR3 is TGTGCCAGCAGCCTGAACATTGAAGCTATCTTT. Protein: CASSLNIEAIF. This rearrangement joins TRBV5-4 to TRBJ1-1; no clear D. The length of the CDR3 is 11 residues. Per germline, CDR1 SGHNT and CDR2 YYREEE (reference sequence).

The chain couples TRBV10-2 to TRBJ2-7; D gene ambiguous. The germline V gene encodes CDR1 WSHSY and CDR2 SAAADI. This CDR3 comprises 11 residues. V was clipped by 4 bases and J by 8 bases, with 9 bases between them. Here the CDR3 reads CASSGRYKQYV. The CDR3 DNA reads as TGCGCCAGCAGTGGGCGATACAAGCAGTACGTC.

Notes on this clonotype: This may come from a read error, since a much larger clone is one base off. CDR3 coding DNA: TGTGCCAGCAGTTACATCTCTGGGACTAGTAAGGAGCAGTTCTTC. Encoded protein: CASSYISGTSKEQFF. The V and J genes are TRBV6-2 or TRBV6-3 and TRBJ2-1, with 8 nucleotides matching TRBD2. This CDR3 is built from 15 residues. The V and J ends lost 2 bases and 10 bases, in that order; junction bases with no gene match: 10. Germline assignment: CDR1 MNHEY and CDR2 SVGEGT.